This TCR beta chain is from a study of OX40 agonist ivuxolimab in advanced cancers. For the study at large: At 0.01 to 10 mg/kg, ivuxolimab was administered intravenously to patients every 2 weeks. Of the participants, over 30% had some prior anti-PD-1, anti-PD-L1 or anti-CTLA-4 therapy, which was allowed. Notes on the study in general: Mean expanded clone counts were higher in CD8+ than CD4+ T cells. Clonal expansion was seen in CD4+ and CD8+ blood T cells by week 6 at 0.1 to 3.0 mg/kg.

TCRdb keeps only in-frame clones here, not all; method: immunoSEQ multiplex PCR. Of tens of thousands of clones listed, approximately 86% are singletons. The sample holds a few counts of this clone. Its cognate antigen is unknown. This CDR3 spans 13 amino acids. The germline gives CDR1 GTSNPN, CDR2 SVGIG (reference sequence). Between the trimmed V and J ends, which lost 0 bases and 7 bases, there was a span of 9 bases. The starting material was CD4+ or CD8+ T cells sorted from blood, obtained in a trial of the OX40 agonist ivuxolimab. The V and J genes are TRBV30 and TRBJ1-4, with TRBD1 as a possible D gene (5 bases). This receptor was identified in an adult with an advanced solid tumor such as melanoma, head and neck, liver or kidney cancer. The CDR3: CAWSVGTFEKLFF. CDR3 DNA: TGTGCCTGGAGTGTAGGGACTTTTGAAAAACTGTTTTTT.